These 11 T cell receptor beta chains were all obtained from the same sample, sequenced in a study of control samples from healthy donors and cancer patients. Assay: immunoSEQ multiplex PCR; the TCRdb copy retains only in-frame clones and omits some. The sample has 120,000 or so clones; around 87% are singletons. Source material: blood. All receptors come from a man in his sixties in good health.

This clone was seen a single time. The chain joins TRBV7-8 to TRBJ2-7; perhaps TRBD1 as D (6 bases). CDR1 is SGHVS, CDR2 FQNEAQ, per germline. The CDR3 covers 13 residues. The V end was cut by 4 bases, the J end by 3 bases, with 10 bases between. Here the CDR3 DNA reads TGTGCCAGCAGCTATACACAGGGCTACGAGCAGTACTTC. It codes for CASSYTQGYEQYF.

The rearrangement uses TRBV12-3 or TRBV12-4 and TRBJ2-2, with D possibly being TRBD2 (5 bases). V gave up 8 bases and J gave up 4 bases, with 11 bases separating them. CDR3 length: 13 amino acids. Here the CDR3 reads CASGEQATGELFF. CDR3 DNA: TGTGCCAGCGGGGAGCAGGCCACCGGGGAGCTGTTTTTT.

The chain is built from TRBV19 and TRBJ1-5; D call uncertain. Deletions cut 5 bases from V and 4 bases from J, with 18 bases between. This CDR3 has 16 residues. CDR1 and CDR2 (germline): LNHDA, SQIVND (reference sequence). The CDR3 DNA sequence: TGTGCCAGTAGTTTTGCGGTCGGCCGGACGAATCAGCCCCAGCATTTT. As protein: CASSFAVGRTNQPQHF.

The chain is built from TRBV19 and TRBJ2-6; D may be TRBD1 (6 bases). This CDR3 is 16 amino acids long. Between the trimmed V and J ends, which lost 6 bases and 4 bases, there was a span of 16 bases. CDR1 and CDR2 (germline): LNHDA, SQIVND (reference sequence). The CDR3 loop is CASRPGDTSGANVLTF. CDR3 sequence (DNA): TGTGCCAGTAGACCCGGGGACACTTCAGGGGCCAACGTCCTGACTTTC.

The chain joins TRBV4-3 to TRBJ1-2; D is ambiguous. The CDR3 runs to 15 residues. Germline values: CDR1 LGHNA, CDR2 YSLEER. The V and J ends lost 0 bases and 1 base respectively, with 9 bases between them. Here the CDR3 reads CASSQERYLNYGYTF. The CDR3 nucleotides are TGCGCCAGCAGCCAAGAGCGGTATCTTAACTATGGCTACACCTTC.

The CDR3 region is CASSLGDRGNSPLHF. CDR3 nucleotides: TGTGCCAGCAGTTTAGGGGACAGGGGCAATTCACCCCTCCACTTT. The chain has TRBV28 and TRBJ1-6, with 10 bases fitting TRBD1. Germline V gives CDR1 MDHEN, CDR2 SYDVKM. V lost 2 bases and J lost 7; bases outside the gene matches: 2. The CDR3 has 15 amino acids.

This clone showed up just a few times. V gene TRBV6-1 combines with J gene TRBJ2-2; the D call may be TRBD1 or TRBD2 (5 bases each). The CDR3 contains 16 residues. From germline, CDR1 is MNHNS and CDR2 SASEGT. V lost 1 base and J lost 6, with 15 bases in between. CDR3 nucleotides: TGTGCCAGCAGTGAAGTCTGGGGGTACAATGCCGGGGAGCTGTTTTTT. Translating gives CASSEVWGYNAGELFF.

On this clone: The same CDR3 can be traced to other DNA sequences in this sample. The chain links TRBV10-1 to TRBJ1-1; D might be TRBD1 (6 bases). Looked up from germline, CDR1 is WNHNN and CDR2 is SYGVQD (reference sequence). The V and J ends lost 0 bases and 4 bases respectively, with 9 bases between them. The length of the CDR3 is 14 residues. This CDR3 reads CASSESGGATEAFF. The CDR3 DNA reads as TGCGCCAGCAGTGAGTCGGGGGGGGCCACTGAAGCTTTCTTT.

This sequence joins TRBV10-2 and TRBJ1-1, with TRBD1 matching over 12 bases. The germline V gene encodes CDR1 WSHSY and CDR2 SAAADI. J gave up 4 bases and V 8 bases, and 2 bases lay outside the gene matches. The CDR3 extends over 13 amino acids. CDR3 residues: CASGGQGATEAFF. The CDR3, as DNA: TGCGCCAGCGGGGGACAGGGGGCCACTGAAGCTTTCTTT.

The V call is TRBV19, the J call TRBJ1-1; D is ambiguous. The CDR3 contains 14 residues. The V end was cut by 2 bases, the J end by 3 bases, with 10 bases between. Per germline, CDR1 LNHDA and CDR2 SQIVND (reference sequence). CDR3 residues: CASSIRFADTEAFF. The CDR3 region has the DNA TGTGCCAGTAGTATACGGTTTGCGGACACTGAAGCTTTCTTT.

This clone was found once. The CDR3 DNA reads TGTGCCAGCAGCTCGGGGCGGGCCGTAGAGACCCAGTACTTC. Translating it yields CASSSGRAVETQYF. This chain links TRBV7-6 with TRBJ2-5, with D possibly called TRBD1 or TRBD2 (5 bases each). Germline-derived CDR1 and CDR2 are SGHVS and FNYEAQ. Deletions cut 4 bases from V and 4 bases from J, with 13 bases between. The CDR3 loop spans 14 amino acids.